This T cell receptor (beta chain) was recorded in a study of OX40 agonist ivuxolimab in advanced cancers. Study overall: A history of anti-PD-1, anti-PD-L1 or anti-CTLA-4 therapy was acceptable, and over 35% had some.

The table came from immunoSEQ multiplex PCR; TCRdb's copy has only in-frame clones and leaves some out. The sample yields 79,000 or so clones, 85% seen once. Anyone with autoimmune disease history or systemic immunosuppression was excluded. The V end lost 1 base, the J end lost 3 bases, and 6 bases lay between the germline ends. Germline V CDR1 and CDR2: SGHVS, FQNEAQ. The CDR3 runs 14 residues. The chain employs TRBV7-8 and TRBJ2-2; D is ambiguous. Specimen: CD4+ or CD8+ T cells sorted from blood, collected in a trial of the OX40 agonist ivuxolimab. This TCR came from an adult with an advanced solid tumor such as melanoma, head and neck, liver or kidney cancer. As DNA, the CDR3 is TGTGCCAGCAGCTTAGATATGTACACCGGGGAGCTGTTTTTT. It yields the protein CASSLDMYTGELFF.